This passage covers 7 T cell receptor beta chains from one sample sequenced in a study of shared clonotypes between healthy human individuals. Method: immunoSEQ multiplex PCR; TCRdb's copy keeps in-frame clones and lacks some. Here the sample spans a few million clones, approximately 94% being singletons. The sample was naive CD4+ T cells sorted from blood. The subset denotes: CD45RA+ positively selected. The receptors were sampled from a man aged 18-30 years in good health.

V gene TRBV28 combines with J gene TRBJ1-1; TRBD1 is a possible D gene (5 bases). Per the germline V gene, CDR1 is MDHEN and CDR2 is SYDVKM. The CDR3 runs to 16 residues. V dropped 6 bases and J dropped 1 base, with 18 bases sitting between them. In DNA form, the CDR3 reads TGTGCCAGCAGCCCATTTGACAACAGGCAGAACACTGAAGCTTTCTTT. Translating it yields CASSPFDNRQNTEAFF.

This rearrangement joins TRBV4-1 to TRBJ2-2; TRBD1 aligns across 9 bases. V lost 2 bases and J lost 5; bases outside the gene matches: 6. The CDR3 sequence is 16 residues long. CDR1 and CDR2 (germline): MGHRA, YSYEKL. The CDR3 bases are TGCGCCAGCAGCCAACTTAGGACAGGGGTAACCGGGGAGCTGTTTTTT. Translated: CASSQLRTGVTGELFF.

A word on this clone: Other DNA sequences in this sample translate to the same CDR3. The chain carries TRBV5-1 and TRBJ2-7; TRBD1 agrees at 8 bases. The CDR3 spans 13 residues. Germline V gene lookup returns CDR1 SGHRS and CDR2 YFSETQ. V shed 8 bases and J 1 base; nucleotides not matched to a gene: 5. The CDR3 nucleotides read TGCGCCAGTGCCGGGACAGGATCCTACGAGCAGTACTTC. This codes for CASAGTGSYEQYF.

The chain employs TRBV14 and TRBJ2-1; the D gene could be TRBD1 or TRBD2 (5 bases each). The CDR3 length is 16 residues. CDR1 and CDR2 from the germline V gene are SGHDN and FVKESK. Trimming shortened V by 0 bases and J by 5 bases, and 14 bases separated the two germline ends. The CDR3 nucleotides are TGTGCCAGCAGCCAAGAGGACTGGCAGGGAGACAATGAGCAGTTCTTC. It yields the protein CASSQEDWQGDNEQFF. Based on the CDR3 plus reference TRBV14 and TRBJ2-1, the full variable domain is EAGVTQFPSHSVIEKGQTVTLRCDPISGHDNLYWYRRVMGKEIKFLLHFVKESKQDESGMPNNRFLAERTGGTYSTLKVQPAELEDSGVYFCASSQEDWQGDNEQFFGPGTRLTVL.

The rearrangement joins TRBV29-1 to TRBJ2-7, with 11 bases that match TRBD1. The CDR3 consists of 14 residues. Germline CDR1 and CDR2: SQVTM and ANQGSEA. Germline trimming cut 3 bases from V and 7 bases from J; bases unmatched to any gene: 8. CDR3 residues: CSVDWDRGSREQYF. In DNA form, the CDR3 reads TGCAGCGTTGACTGGGACAGGGGGAGTAGGGAGCAGTACTTC.

V and J are TRBV7-9 and TRBJ2-4; no clear D. Trimming pared 1 base from V and 4 bases from J, leaving 17 bases between. The germline gives CDR1 SEHNR, CDR2 FQNEAQ (reference sequence). The CDR3 is 17 amino acids. CDR3 in DNA: TGTGCCAGCAGCTTAGGCGACACCCCCATGGGTAAAAACATTCAGTACTTC. This gives the protein CASSLGDTPMGKNIQYF. Full variable domain (rest looked up from reference TRBV7-9 and TRBJ2-4): DTGVSQNPRHKITKRGQNVTFRCDPISEHNRLYWYRQTLGQGPEFLTYFQNEAQLEKSRLLSDRFSAERPKGSFSTLEIQRTEQGDSAMYLCASSLGDTPMGKNIQYFGAGTRLSVL.

The chain carries TRBV30 and TRBJ2-3; a weak D match, TRBD2 (7 bases). Trimming shortened V by 3 bases and J by 5 bases, and 15 bases separated the two germline ends. The CDR3 has 14 amino acids. Germline-derived CDR1 and CDR2 are GTSNPN and SVGIG (reference sequence). CDR3 in amino acids: CAWRYGGPVDTQYF. The CDR3 DNA reads as TGTGCCTGGAGATACGGGGGGCCAGTAGATACGCAGTATTTT.